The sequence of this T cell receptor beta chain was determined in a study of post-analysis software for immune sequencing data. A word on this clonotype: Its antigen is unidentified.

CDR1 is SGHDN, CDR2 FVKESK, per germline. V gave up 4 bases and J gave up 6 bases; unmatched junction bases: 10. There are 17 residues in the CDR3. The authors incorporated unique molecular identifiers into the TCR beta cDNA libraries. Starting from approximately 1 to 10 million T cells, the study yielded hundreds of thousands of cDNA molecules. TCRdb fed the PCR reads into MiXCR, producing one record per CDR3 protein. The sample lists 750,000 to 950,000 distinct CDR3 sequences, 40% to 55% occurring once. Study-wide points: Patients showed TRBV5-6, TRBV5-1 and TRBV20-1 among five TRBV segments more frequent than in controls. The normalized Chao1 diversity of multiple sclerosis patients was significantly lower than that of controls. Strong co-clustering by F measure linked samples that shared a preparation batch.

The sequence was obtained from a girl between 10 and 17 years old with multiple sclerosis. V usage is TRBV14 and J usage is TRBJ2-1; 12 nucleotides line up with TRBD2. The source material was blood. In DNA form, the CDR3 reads TGTGCCAGCAGCCCACGACTAGCGGGAGACGTCGGCAATGAGCAGTTCTTC. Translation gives CASSPRLAGDVGNEQFF. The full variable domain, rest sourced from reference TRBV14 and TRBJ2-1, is EAGVTQFPSHSVIEKGQTVTLRCDPISGHDNLYWYRRVMGKEIKFLLHFVKESKQDESGMPNNRFLAERTGGTYSTLKVQPAELEDSGVYFCASSPRLAGDVGNEQFFGPGTRLTVL.